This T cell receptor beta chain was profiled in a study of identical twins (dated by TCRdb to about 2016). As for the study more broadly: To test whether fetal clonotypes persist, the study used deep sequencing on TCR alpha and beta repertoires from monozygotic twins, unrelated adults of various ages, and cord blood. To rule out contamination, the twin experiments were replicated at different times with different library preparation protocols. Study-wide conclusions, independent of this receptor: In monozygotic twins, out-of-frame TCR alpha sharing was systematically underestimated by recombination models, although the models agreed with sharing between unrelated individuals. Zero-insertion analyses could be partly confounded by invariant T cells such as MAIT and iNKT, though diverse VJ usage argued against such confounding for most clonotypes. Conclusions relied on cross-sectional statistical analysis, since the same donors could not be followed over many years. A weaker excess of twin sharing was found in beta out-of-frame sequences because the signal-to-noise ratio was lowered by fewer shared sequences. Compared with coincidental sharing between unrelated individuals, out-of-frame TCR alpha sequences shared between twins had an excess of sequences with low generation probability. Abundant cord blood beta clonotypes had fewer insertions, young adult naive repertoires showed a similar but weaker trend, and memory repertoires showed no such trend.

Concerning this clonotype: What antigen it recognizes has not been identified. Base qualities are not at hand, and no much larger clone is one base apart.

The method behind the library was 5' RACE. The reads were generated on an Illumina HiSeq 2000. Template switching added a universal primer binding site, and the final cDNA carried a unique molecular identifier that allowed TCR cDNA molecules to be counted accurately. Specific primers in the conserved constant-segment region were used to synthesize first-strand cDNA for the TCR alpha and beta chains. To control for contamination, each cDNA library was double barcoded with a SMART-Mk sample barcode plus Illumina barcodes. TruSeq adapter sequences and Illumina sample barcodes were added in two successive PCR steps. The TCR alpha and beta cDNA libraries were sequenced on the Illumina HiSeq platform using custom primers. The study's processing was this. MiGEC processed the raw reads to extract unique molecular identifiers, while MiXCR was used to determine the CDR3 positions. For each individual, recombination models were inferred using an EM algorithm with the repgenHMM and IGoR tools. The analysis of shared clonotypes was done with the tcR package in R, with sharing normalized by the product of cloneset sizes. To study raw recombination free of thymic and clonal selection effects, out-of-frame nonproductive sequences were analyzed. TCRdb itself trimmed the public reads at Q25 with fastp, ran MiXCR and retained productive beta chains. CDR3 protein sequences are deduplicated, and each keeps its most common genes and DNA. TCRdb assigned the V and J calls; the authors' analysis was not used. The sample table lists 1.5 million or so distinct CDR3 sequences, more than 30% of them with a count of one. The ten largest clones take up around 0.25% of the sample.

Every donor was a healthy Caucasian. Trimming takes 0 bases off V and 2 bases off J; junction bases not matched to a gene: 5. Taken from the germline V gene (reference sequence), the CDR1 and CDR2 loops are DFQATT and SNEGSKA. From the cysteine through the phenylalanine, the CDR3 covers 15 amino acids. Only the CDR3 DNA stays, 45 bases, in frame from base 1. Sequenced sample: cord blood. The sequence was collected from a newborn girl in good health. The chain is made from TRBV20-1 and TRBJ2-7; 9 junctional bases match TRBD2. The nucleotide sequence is TGCAGTGCTAGAGATCGAGGGACTAGCCCCTACGAGCAGTACTTC. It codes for CSARDRGTSPYEQYF.